This T cell receptor beta chain was sequenced in a study of graft-versus-host responses after intestinal transplantation (dated by TCRdb to the early 2020s). About the full investigation: The transplants that recipients received were multivisceral, liver-intestinal, or isolated intestinal. A peak of at least 4% donor T cells among recipient peripheral blood mononuclear cells was the definition used for donor T cell macrochimerism. Anti-thymocyte globulin induction was given to all recipients, followed by maintenance tacrolimus and steroids for around three years. Graft-versus-host and host-versus-graft alloreactive T cell clones were tracked in the graft, circulation and bone marrow after intestinal transplantation using bulk TCR-beta CDR3 sequencing. Samples from a few later patients were sequenced in-house on an Illumina MiSeq with MiXCR processing rather than by the commercial service. Alloreactive clones were identified by sequencing pre-transplant mixed lymphocyte reaction products and comparing them with unstimulated pre-transplant donor and recipient T cells. The cohort enrolled some 25 intestinal transplant recipients including one retransplant, and a few patients lacking pretransplant specimens were excluded. The investigation overall reported the following: High GvH to HvG T cell clonal ratios were observed in the allografts of patients with donor T cell macrochimerism. Early after transplant, declines in HvG clones were associated with peak levels of circulating GvH clones. The conclusions were limited by the relatively low number and heterogeneity of the intestinal transplant patients. GvH clones were detected in recipient bone marrow, and some of these GvH clones were observed earlier in ileal mucosa or blood, consistent with an intestinal mucosal origin.

Comments on this clone: Its recognized antigen is unknown. It has no much larger one-base neighbor in the sample; base qualities were not kept.

Intraepithelial and lamina propria lymphocytes were isolated from graft specimens using dithiothreitol, EDTA incubations and collagenase D digestion. Bulk TCR-beta sequencing was performed on serial intestinal graft biopsy specimens collected as late as 600 days after transplant. Library method: the immunoSEQ multiplex PCR assay. High-throughput TCR-beta CDR3 sequencing of genomic DNA from most patients was performed by Adaptive Biotechnologies. The study's processing was this. TCR sequencing data were retrieved from Adaptive's ImmunoSEQ software for more than 15 patients, whereas a few other patients were processed with MiXCR and VDJtools. CDR3 nucleotide sequences shared between donor and recipient were removed because their origin could not be assigned. To be classed as alloreactive, a clone needed at least 2-fold expansion over unstimulated cells and a minimum CFSE-low frequency of 0.002% (template counts) or 0.001% (read counts). Mappable clones were those detected in sequenced pre-transplant spleen, lymph node, or MLR CFSE-low populations of the donor or recipient. The cumulative frequency of alloreactive clones was calculated as a percentage of all sequences, weighted by copy number. Imported from immuneACCESS, the table was reduced by TCRdb to in-frame sequences with V and J called. These copies leave out some clones; in studies compared against another copy, an unresolved V gene accounts for under half, and the cause of the remainder is not known. V and J calls and clone size follow that table, whereas D and trimming were derived from the DNA. The sample has about 17,000 clones on record, 79% of them singletons. The ten largest clones represent roughly 7.8% of the sample.

The germline V gene sets CDR1 to MGHRA and CDR2 to YSYEKL. The CDR3 contains 14 residues, cysteine and phenylalanine counted. The read is trimmed to its CDR3 DNA, 42 bases read in frame from base 1. V loses 0 bases of germline sequence and J loses 4 bases, and the interval between the two ends is 9 bases. The TCR originated in a human patient who received an intestinal transplant, so some T cells may come from the graft donor. The input for sequencing was ileum tissue, taken around 69 weeks after intestinal transplant. Recombination linked TRBV4-1 to TRBJ2-5, and perhaps TRBD1 as D gene, on 6 matching bases. At the DNA level, the sequence is TGCGCCAGCAGCCAAGAACCAGGGGCAGAGACCCAGTACTTC. Protein translation: CASSQEPGAETQYF.